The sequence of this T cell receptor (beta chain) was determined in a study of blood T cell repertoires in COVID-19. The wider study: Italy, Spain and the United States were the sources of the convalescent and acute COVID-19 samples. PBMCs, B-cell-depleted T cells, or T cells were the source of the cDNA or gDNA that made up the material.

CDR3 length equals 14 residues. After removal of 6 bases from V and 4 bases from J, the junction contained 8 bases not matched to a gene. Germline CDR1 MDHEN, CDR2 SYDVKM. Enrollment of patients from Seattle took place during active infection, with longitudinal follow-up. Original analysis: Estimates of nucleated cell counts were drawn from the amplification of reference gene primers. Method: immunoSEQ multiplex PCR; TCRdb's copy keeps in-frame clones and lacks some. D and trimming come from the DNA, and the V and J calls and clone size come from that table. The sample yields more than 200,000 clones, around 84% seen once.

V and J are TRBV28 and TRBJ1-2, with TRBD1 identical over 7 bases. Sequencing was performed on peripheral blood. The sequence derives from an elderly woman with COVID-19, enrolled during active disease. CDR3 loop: CASRREGATYGYTF. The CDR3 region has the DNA TGTGCCAGCAGGCGAGAGGGGGCGACCTATGGCTACACCTTC.